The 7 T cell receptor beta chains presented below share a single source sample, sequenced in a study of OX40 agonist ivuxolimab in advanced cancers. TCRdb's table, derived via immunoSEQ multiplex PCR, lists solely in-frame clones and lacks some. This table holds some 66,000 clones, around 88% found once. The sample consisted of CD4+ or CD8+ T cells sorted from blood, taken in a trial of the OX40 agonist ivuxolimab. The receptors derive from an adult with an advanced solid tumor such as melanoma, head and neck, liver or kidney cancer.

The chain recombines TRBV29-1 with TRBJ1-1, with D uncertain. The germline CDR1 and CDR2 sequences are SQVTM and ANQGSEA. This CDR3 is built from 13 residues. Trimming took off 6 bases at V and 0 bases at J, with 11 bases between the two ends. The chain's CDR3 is CSVENRLNTEAFF. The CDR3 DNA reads TGCAGCGTAGAAAATCGGCTGAACACTGAAGCTTTCTTT.

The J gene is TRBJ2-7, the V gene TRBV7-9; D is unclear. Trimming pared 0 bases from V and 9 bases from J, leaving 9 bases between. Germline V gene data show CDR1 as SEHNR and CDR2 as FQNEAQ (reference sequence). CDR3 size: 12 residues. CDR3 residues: CASSLALSPQYF. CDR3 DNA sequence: TGTGCCAGCAGCTTAGCCCTTTCCCCGCAGTACTTC.

CDR3 nucleotides: TGCGCCAGTTCAGACACCAATCTCAATCAGCCCCAGCATTTT. Protein: CASSDTNLNQPQHF. The chain carries TRBV10-2 and TRBJ1-5; D uncertain. The CDR3 extends over 14 amino acids. Germline V gene lookup returns CDR1 WSHSY and CDR2 SAAADI. Trimming took off 9 bases at V and 3 bases at J, with 15 bases between the two ends.

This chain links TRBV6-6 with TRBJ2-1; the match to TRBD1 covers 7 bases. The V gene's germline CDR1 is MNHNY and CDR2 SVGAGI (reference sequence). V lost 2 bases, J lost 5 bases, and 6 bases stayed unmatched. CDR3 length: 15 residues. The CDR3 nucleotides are TGTGCCAGCAGTTACCAGGGGGTCACTAACAATGAGCAGTTCTTC. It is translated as CASSYQGVTNNEQFF.

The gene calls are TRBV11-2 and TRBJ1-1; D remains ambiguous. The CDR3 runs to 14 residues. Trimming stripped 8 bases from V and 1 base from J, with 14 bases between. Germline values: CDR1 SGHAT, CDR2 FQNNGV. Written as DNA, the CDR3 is TGTGCCAGCGCTAAACAACAAGCGAACACTGAAGCTTTCTTT. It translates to CASAKQQANTEAFF.

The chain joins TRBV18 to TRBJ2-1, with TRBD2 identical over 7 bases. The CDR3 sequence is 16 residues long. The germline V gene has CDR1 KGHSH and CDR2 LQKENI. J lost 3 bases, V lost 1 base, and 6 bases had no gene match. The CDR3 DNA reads TGTGCCAGCTCACCACAGGCTAGCGGCGACTACAATGAGCAGTTCTTC. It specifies CASSPQASGDYNEQFF.

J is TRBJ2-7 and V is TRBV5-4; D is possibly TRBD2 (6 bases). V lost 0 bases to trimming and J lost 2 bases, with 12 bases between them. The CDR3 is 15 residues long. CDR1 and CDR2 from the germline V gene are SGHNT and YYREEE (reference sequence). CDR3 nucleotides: TGTGCCAGCAGCTTGGTCGGAGGGGCAGCCTACGAGCAGTACTTC. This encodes CASSLVGGAAYEQYF.